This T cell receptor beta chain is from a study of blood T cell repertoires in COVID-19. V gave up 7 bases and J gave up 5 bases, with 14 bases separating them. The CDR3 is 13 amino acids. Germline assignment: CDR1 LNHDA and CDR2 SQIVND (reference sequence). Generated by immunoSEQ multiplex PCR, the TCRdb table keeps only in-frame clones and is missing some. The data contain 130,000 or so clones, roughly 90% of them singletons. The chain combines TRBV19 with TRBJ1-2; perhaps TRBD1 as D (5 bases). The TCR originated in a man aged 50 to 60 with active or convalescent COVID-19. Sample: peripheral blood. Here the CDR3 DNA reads TGTGCCAGTACCGGGAGGGGTAGGTATGGCTACACCTTC. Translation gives CASTGRGRYGYTF.